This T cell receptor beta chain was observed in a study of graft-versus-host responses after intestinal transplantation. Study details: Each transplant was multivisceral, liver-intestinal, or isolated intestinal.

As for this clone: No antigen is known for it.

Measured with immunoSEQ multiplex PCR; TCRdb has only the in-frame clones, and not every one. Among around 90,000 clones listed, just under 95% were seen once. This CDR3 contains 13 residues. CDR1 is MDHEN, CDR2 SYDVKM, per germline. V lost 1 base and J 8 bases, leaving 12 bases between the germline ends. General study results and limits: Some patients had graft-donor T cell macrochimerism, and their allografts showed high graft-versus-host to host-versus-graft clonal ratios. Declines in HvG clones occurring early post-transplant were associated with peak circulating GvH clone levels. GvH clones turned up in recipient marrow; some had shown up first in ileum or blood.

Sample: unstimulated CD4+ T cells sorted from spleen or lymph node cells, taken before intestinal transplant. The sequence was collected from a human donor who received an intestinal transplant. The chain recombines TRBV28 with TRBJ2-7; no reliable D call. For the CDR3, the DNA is TGTGCCAGCAGTTTATTGGGCGGCTGGCAGCAGTACTTC. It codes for CASSLLGGWQQYF.